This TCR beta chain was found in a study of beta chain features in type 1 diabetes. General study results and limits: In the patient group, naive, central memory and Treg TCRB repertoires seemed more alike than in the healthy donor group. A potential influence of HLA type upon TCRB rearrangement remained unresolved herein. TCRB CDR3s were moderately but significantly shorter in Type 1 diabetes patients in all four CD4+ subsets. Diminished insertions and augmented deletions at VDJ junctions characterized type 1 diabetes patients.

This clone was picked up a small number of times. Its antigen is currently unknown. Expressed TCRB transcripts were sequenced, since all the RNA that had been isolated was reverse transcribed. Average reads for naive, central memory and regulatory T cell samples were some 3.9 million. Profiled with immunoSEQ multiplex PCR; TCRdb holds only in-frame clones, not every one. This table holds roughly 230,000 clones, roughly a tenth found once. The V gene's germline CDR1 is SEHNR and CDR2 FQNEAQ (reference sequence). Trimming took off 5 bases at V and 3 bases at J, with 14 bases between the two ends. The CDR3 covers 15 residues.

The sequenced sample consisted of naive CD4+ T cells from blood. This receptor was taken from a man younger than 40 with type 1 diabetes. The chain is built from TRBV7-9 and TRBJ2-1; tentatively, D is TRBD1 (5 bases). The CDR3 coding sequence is TGTGCCAGCAGCCCCCCCGGACAAGTCTACAATGAGCAGTTCTTC. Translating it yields CASSPPGQVYNEQFF.